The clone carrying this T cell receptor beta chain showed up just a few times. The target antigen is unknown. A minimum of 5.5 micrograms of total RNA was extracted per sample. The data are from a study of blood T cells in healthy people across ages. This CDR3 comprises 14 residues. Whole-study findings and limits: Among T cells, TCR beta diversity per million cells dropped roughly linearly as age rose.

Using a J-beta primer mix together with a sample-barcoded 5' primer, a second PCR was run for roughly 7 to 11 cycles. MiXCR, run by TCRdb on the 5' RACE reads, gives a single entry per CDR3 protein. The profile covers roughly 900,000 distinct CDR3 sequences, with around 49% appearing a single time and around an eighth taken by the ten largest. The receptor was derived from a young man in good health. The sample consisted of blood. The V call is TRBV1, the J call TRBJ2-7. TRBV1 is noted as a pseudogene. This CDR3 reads CTSSQATISYEQYF. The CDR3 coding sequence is TGCACCAGCAGCCAAGCGACCATCTCCTACGAGCAGTACTTC.